The clone carrying this T cell receptor (beta chain) came up a few times. The antigen is unknown. These data belong to a study of identical twins. Whole-study results and caveats: It was possible that invariant MAIT and iNKT cells partly confounded the zero-insertion analyses.

Each CDR3 protein is one row after TCRdb ran MiXCR on the 5' RACE reads. The data hold about 470,000 distinct CDR3 sequences, with approximately 24% observed a single time. From germline, CDR1 is MNHEY and CDR2 SVGEGT. This CDR3 spans 16 amino acids. J gave up 1 base and V 5 bases, and 10 bases lay outside the gene matches. This same sample was also part of a study on T cells expressing NK-cell markers. From that paper: Sequencing of TCR beta repertoires drew on sorted CD3+CD56+NKG2C+, CD3+CD56+NKG2C- and CD3+CD56-NKG2C+ T cells. Sorting was restricted to alpha-beta TCR T cells by an anti-gamma-delta TCR antibody in several experiments. It is unclear if expanded NKG2C-expressing clones target HCMV antigens.

The chain links TRBV6-2 or TRBV6-3 to TRBJ1-1; TRBD1 aligns across 7 bases. The sequence derives from a woman aged 18-29 years in good health. Sequenced material: CD4+ T cells sorted from blood. CDR3 in DNA: TGTGCCAGCAGTCCTGTTACGGGACAGCAGAACACTGAAGCTTTCTTT. Translation: CASSPVTGQQNTEAFF.